Presented here are 23 T cell receptor beta chains from one specimen sequenced in a study of shared clonotypes between healthy human individuals. Using immunoSEQ multiplex PCR, the repertoire was profiled, and TCRdb retains in-frame clones only, with some absent. Of hundreds of thousands of clones listed, about 96% are singletons. The naive CD8 population came from CD45RO-negative cells selected for CCR7, without terminally differentiated effector memory CD45RA+ cells. Input material: naive CD8+ T cells sorted from blood. Receptors were obtained from a woman aged 30 to 39 in good health.

This chain links TRBV7-8 with TRBJ1-5, with no clear D. V was shortened by 6 bases and J by 0 bases, with 3 bases between the two germline ends. The germline CDR1 and CDR2 sequences are SGHVS and FQNEAQ. This CDR3 is 12 amino acids long. CDR3 protein: CASSYSNQPQHF. The CDR3 DNA sequence: TGTGCCAGCAGTTATAGCAATCAGCCCCAGCATTTT.

In this sample, this clone turned up once. The CDR3 DNA sequence: TGCGCCAGCAGCTTCCACAGGGCGGCCGAGCAGTACTTC. The encoded protein is CASSFHRAAEQYF. This chain uses TRBV5-1 with TRBJ2-7, with D possibly matching TRBD1 (6 bases). The CDR3 totals 13 residues. The V end lost 2 bases, the J end lost 6 bases, and 12 bases lay between the germline ends. The germline gives CDR1 SGHRS, CDR2 YFSETQ.

The chain carries TRBV7-9 and TRBJ2-7; 14 bases map to TRBD2. Germline CDR1 is SEHNR and CDR2 is FQNEAQ (reference sequence). This CDR3 has 16 residues. V lost 5 bases and J lost 4; bases outside the gene matches: 7. CDR3 sequence: CASSPGLAGVDYEQYF. The CDR3 bases are TGTGCCAGCAGCCCGGGACTAGCGGGAGTGGATTACGAGCAGTACTTC.

As to this clone: One end of the junction does not line up with germline, which may come from a read error. This chain links TRBV6-5 with TRBJ2-2; no definite D call. The CDR3 length is 15 residues. From germline, CDR1 is MNHEY and CDR2 SVGAGI. The CDR3: CASSFSLGNSGELFF. CDR3 in DNA: TGTGCCAGCAGTTTCAGTCTGGGGAACTCCGGGGAGCTGTTTTTT.

This clone has just a few counts. V gene TRBV9 combines with J gene TRBJ2-1; the D is unclear. The CDR3 loop spans 15 amino acids. Trimming removed 1 base from V and 4 bases from J, with 12 bases in between. The germline V gene has CDR1 SGDLS and CDR2 YYNGEE. Here the CDR3 reads CASSVTQTSYNEQFF. CDR3 nucleotides: TGTGCCAGCAGCGTAACCCAGACGTCGTACAATGAGCAGTTCTTC.

In nucleotides, the CDR3 is TGTGCCAGCAGCTTAGAGACGGGAATCCTAGATACGCAGTATTTT. Protein: CASSLETGILDTQYF. This rearrangement joins TRBV7-3 to TRBJ2-3; tentatively, D is TRBD2 (5 bases). Germline values: CDR1 SGHTA, CDR2 FQGTGA. Deletions cut 2 bases from V and 5 bases from J, with 14 bases between. The CDR3 extends over 15 amino acids.

The gene calls are TRBV27 and TRBJ2-7, with 14 bases matching TRBD2. The J segment lost 5 bases and the V segment lost 3 bases, leaving 6 bases of the junction unmatched. Germline V CDR1 and CDR2: MNHEY, SMNVEV (reference sequence). This CDR3 has 16 residues. CDR3 region: CASSFGTSGRGNEQYF. The CDR3 bases are TGTGCCAGCAGTTTTGGGACTAGCGGGAGAGGGAACGAGCAGTACTTC.

This clone has a single count. V is TRBV7-9 and J is TRBJ2-7; 8 bases match TRBD1. The germline V gene has CDR1 SEHNR and CDR2 FQNEAQ (reference sequence). The J segment lost 2 bases and the V segment lost 4 bases, leaving 10 bases of the junction unmatched. There are 16 residues in the CDR3. In nucleotides, the CDR3 is TGTGCCAGCAGCTCCAGGGCGACAGGGGTGGCCTACGAGCAGTACTTC. Translating gives CASSSRATGVAYEQYF.

The chain carries TRBV28 and TRBJ2-7, with a weak D call TRBD2 (5 bases). This CDR3 contains 13 residues. Trimming stripped 2 bases from V and 3 bases from J, with 8 bases between. Germline lookup yields CDR1 MDHEN and CDR2 SYDVKM. The CDR3 spells CASSLRADYEQYF. The CDR3 DNA follows: TGTGCCAGCAGTTTACGAGCGGACTACGAGCAGTACTTC.

The V and J genes are TRBV4-2 and TRBJ2-3, with a weak D call TRBD2 (5 bases). Trimming removed 1 base at V and 0 bases at J, with 8 bases between. There are 15 residues in the CDR3. Germline assignment: CDR1 LGHNA and CDR2 YNFKEQ. CDR3 loop: CASSQGRTSTDTQYF. Written as DNA, the CDR3 is TGTGCCAGCAGCCAAGGAAGGACTAGCACAGATACGCAGTATTTT.

The genes are TRBV27 and TRBJ2-3; 10 positions match TRBD2. The CDR3 is made up of 16 amino acids. The ends lost 5 bases at V and 3 bases at J; junction bases unmatched: 8. Germline V CDR1 and CDR2: MNHEY, SMNVEV (reference sequence). The CDR3 nucleotides read TGTGCCAGCAGTCCTACCGGGACTAGCGATACAGATACGCAGTATTTT. It translates to CASSPTGTSDTDTQYF.

The CDR3 region has the DNA TGTGCCAGCAGCTTGGAACTAGCGGGAGAGGTGCAGTACTTC. The encoded protein is CASSLELAGEVQYF. The chain recombines TRBV13 with TRBJ2-5; 11 bases agree with TRBD2. Trimming removed 3 bases from V and 11 bases from J; junction bases left unmatched: 8. CDR1 and CDR2 (germline): PRHDT, FYEKMQ (reference sequence). The CDR3 is 14 amino acids. Full variable domain (outside the CDR3, taken from reference TRBV13 and TRBJ2-5): AAGVIQSPRHLIKEKRETATLKCYPIPRHDTVYWYQQGPGQDPQFLISFYEKMQSDKGSIPDRFSAQQFSDYHSELNMSSLELGDSALYFCASSLELAGEVQYFGPGTRLLVL.

The V gene is TRBV28, the J gene TRBJ1-1, with D uncertain. The CDR3 runs 16 residues. Germline values: CDR1 MDHEN, CDR2 SYDVKM. The ends were cut back, 2 bases at V and 1 base at J, with 14 bases in the middle. CDR3 DNA: TGTGCCAGCAGTTTAGCTATCGACGTTGGGAACACTGAAGCTTTCTTT. Translating it yields CASSLAIDVGNTEAFF.

The gene calls are TRBV5-4 and TRBJ1-5; possibly TRBD1 for D (5 bases). The CDR3 spans 14 residues. Looked up from germline, CDR1 is SGHNT and CDR2 is YYREEE (reference sequence). Trimming shortened V by 1 base and J by 7 bases, and 12 bases separated the two germline ends. The CDR3 DNA sequence: TGTGCCAGCAGCTTGTGGGGGGGAGGCCAGCCCCAGCATTTT. Its protein product is CASSLWGGGQPQHF.

The rearrangement links TRBV6-6 to TRBJ2-7; D perhaps matches TRBD2 (6 bases). Deletions cut 5 bases from V and 3 bases from J, with 17 bases between. This CDR3 spans 15 amino acids. The germline V gene has CDR1 MNHNY and CDR2 SVGAGI (reference sequence). The CDR3 reads CASSIDAGLSYEQYF. CDR3 DNA sequence: TGTGCCAGCAGTATCGACGCGGGACTCAGCTACGAGCAGTACTTC.

The chain is built from TRBV6-6 and TRBJ2-3, with a possible D match to TRBD2 (7 bases). Germline-derived CDR1 and CDR2 are MNHNY and SVGAGI (reference sequence). CDR3 size: 13 residues. The germline V and J ends were trimmed by 7 bases and 5 bases, with 13 bases remaining between them. The CDR3 region has the DNA TGTGCCAGCATAGGGGGAGGGGAAGATACGCAGTATTTT. It is translated as CASIGGGEDTQYF.

On this clone itself: This specimen includes other DNA sequences encoding the same CDR3. The V call is TRBV27, the J call TRBJ2-1; the match to TRBD2 covers 11 bases. With 5 bases clipped from V and 5 bases from J, the junction kept 5 bases outside the gene matches. Germline lookup yields CDR1 MNHEY and CDR2 SMNVEV (reference sequence). CDR3 length: 15 residues. Here the CDR3 DNA reads TGTGCCAGCAGTCTCGGACTAGCGGGCAACAATGAGCAGTTCTTC. It codes for CASSLGLAGNNEQFF.

The rearrangement links TRBV23-1 to TRBJ2-2, with 9 bases matching TRBD1. TRBV23-1 is an ORF, with its function uncertain. Trimming removed 7 bases from V and 7 bases from J; junction bases left unmatched: 13. CDR3 length: 16 residues. The CDR3 loop reads CASTTYRDREDGELFF. The CDR3 DNA sequence: TGCGCCAGCACCACCTACCGGGACAGGGAAGACGGGGAGCTGTTTTTT.

The chain uses TRBV10-2 and TRBJ2-5, with 8 bases aligning to TRBD2. Germline V gene lookup returns CDR1 WSHSY and CDR2 SAAADI. V shed 4 bases, J shed 3 bases, and the junction held 7 bases outside the gene matches. The CDR3 runs to 15 residues. The CDR3, as DNA: TGCGCCAGCAGTGGTGTTGGTAGCGGGAAAGAGACCCAGTACTTC. It specifies CASSGVGSGKETQYF.

This sequence joins TRBV28 and TRBJ2-5; no clear D. Judging by the DNA end, TRBJ2-7 fits better; the J call may be wrong. CDR1 is MDHEN, CDR2 SYDVKM, per germline. This CDR3 contains 12 residues. The CDR3 nucleotides read TGTGCCAGCAGCGGACCGAAACTCGAGCAGTACTTC. This translates into CASSGPKLEQYF.

The V gene is TRBV6-4, the J gene TRBJ2-2, with unresolved D. Trimming shortened V by 5 bases and J by 2 bases, and 15 bases separated the two germline ends. Germline values: CDR1 MRHNA, CDR2 SNTAGT. This CDR3 has 16 residues. CDR3 region: CASSHRYSVNTGELFF. The DNA for the CDR3 is TGTGCCAGCAGTCACCGCTACAGCGTAAACACCGGGGAGCTGTTTTTT.

The genes are TRBV28 and TRBJ1-3; D is ambiguous. This CDR3 contains 16 residues. CDR1 MDHEN and CDR2 SYDVKM come from the germline V gene. V lost 4 bases to trimming and J lost 4 bases, with 17 bases between them. The CDR3 coding sequence is TGTGCCAGCAGTTACCCCCTCCTGGGATTAGGAAACACCATATATTTT. Translated: CASSYPLLGLGNTIYF.

J is TRBJ1-2 and V is TRBV28; D may be TRBD1 (5 bases). Germline V lookup: CDR1 MDHEN, CDR2 SYDVKM. CDR3 length: 15 residues. Trimming removed 2 bases at V and 3 bases at J, with 13 bases between. The CDR3 protein is CASSLIGGRDYGYTF. CDR3 sequence (DNA): TGTGCCAGCAGTTTAATTGGCGGCAGGGACTATGGCTACACCTTC.